A selection of T cell receptor beta chains follows, all from one sample in a study of breast tumors, draining lymph nodes, adjacent tissues. TCRdb reanalysed the multiplex PCR reads using MiXCR and keeps one entry per CDR3 protein. This table holds 85,000 to 130,000 distinct CDR3 sequences, 21% found once. The sequencing sample was made of axillary lymph node tissue. Every receptor here comes from a female donor with breast cancer. Some clones in this sample may be carry-over from other donors' samples. Both conserved end residues are part of each CDR3. Fields, in order: CDR3 length, clone size, V gene, D gene, J gene, CDR3 DNA, CDR3 protein. D genes are given only for firm matches. Some rows have no size entry. The others give once, few or many, or a class for an expanded clone.

13	many	TRBV3-1	NA	TRBJ2-7	TGTGCCAGCAGCCCGACAGGTGCCTACGAGCAGTACTTC	CASSPTGAYEQYF
14	many	TRBV6-5	NA	TRBJ2-5	TGTGCCAGCAGTCCTCAGTGGGGCAAAGAGACCCAGTACTTC	CASSPQWGKETQYF
13	few	TRBV5-4	NA	TRBJ1-4	TGTGCCAGCAGCTTGTGGGGTGCAGGAAAACTGTTTTTT	CASSLWGAGKLFF
16	many	TRBV9	NA	TRBJ2-3	TGTGCCAGCAGCGGAGCCCCCGTAGCGGTCACAGATACGCAGTATTTT	CASSGAPVAVTDTQYF
16	many	TRBV19	NA	TRBJ2-7	TGTGCCAGTAGTATAGGGCTCCGGGCATCCGCGAGGGAGCAGTACTTC	CASSIGLRASAREQYF
15	many	TRBV27	NA	TRBJ2-7	TGTGCCAGCAGTTTAAAGCAGGTCACAAGCTACGAGCAGTACTTC	CASSLKQVTSYEQYF
14	many	TRBV5-1	NA	TRBJ2-3	TGCGCCAGCAGCCGCGTTGAGAGAACAGATACGCAGTATTTT	CASSRVERTDTQYF
15	many	TRBV3-1	TRBD1	TRBJ1-3	TGTGCCAGCAGATCACAGGGGGCCGGGGGAAACACCATATATTTT	CASRSQGAGGNTIYF
13	many	TRBV7-6	TRBD1	TRBJ2-7	TGTGCCAGCAGCGCAAGGACAGGATACGAGCAGTACTTC	CASSARTGYEQYF
17	NA	TRBV20-1	NA	TRBJ1-5	TGCAGTGCTAGAGATGGTACGACAAAAAATAGCAATCAGCCCCAGCATTTT	CSARDGTTKNSNQPQHF
13	NA	TRBV27	NA	TRBJ1-2	TGTGCCAGCAGGTTCGGACAGTCCTATGGCCACACCTTC	CASRFGQSYGHTF
16	many	TRBV5-1	TRBD1	TRBJ2-5	TGCGCCAGCAGCACAGGTTGGCAGGGGGTCATGGAGACCCAGTACTTC	CASSTGWQGVMETQYF
16	many	TRBV20-1	TRBD2	TRBJ2-2	TGCAGTGCTAGAGAAGTTATGGTAGCGGGAGCCGGGGAGCTGTTTTTT	CSAREVMVAGAGELFF
12	many	TRBV28	NA	TRBJ1-2	TGTGCCAGCATCACCGGGCCGGAGGGCTACACCTTC	CASITGPEGYTF
15	many	TRBV14	NA	TRBJ1-3	TGTGCCAGCAGCCCCGGGGGGGGGCTCAGCAACACCATATATTTT	CASSPGGGLSNTIYF
14	NA	TRBV7-3	NA	TRBJ2-3	TGTGCCAGCAGTTTCCACACTAGCCGGGGTACGCAGTATTTT	CASSFHTSRGTQYF
17	NA	TRBV5-1	TRBD1	TRBJ1-6	TGCGCCGGCAGCTTGGGGACAGGACCCGGCGGGGGTTCACTCCTCCACTTT	CAGSLGTGPGGGSLLHF
11	many	TRBV5-6	NA	TRBJ1-2	TGTGCCAGCAGCTTAGGGACACTCCTCACCTTC	CASSLGTLLTF
13	many	TRBV10-3	NA	TRBJ1-2	TGTGCCATCAGTGACGAGGGACACTATGGCTACACCTTC	CAISDEGHYGYTF
15	few	TRBV3-1	NA	TRBJ1-2	TGTGCCAGCAGCCAACGCGGGGGAGGCGGTCGTGGCTACACCTTC	CASSQRGGGGRGYTF
16	many	TRBV29-1	TRBD1	TRBJ2-1	TGCAGCGTTGAAGTATTGGCCATGACAGGGAACAATGAGCAGTTCTTC	CSVEVLAMTGNNEQFF
13	many	TRBV7-8	NA	TRBJ2-3	TGTGCCAGCAGCAACGGGCCCACAGATACGCAGTATTTT	CASSNGPTDTQYF
12	NA	TRBV30	NA	TRBJ1-2	TGTGACTGGAGTTCAGACGTGTGCTCTCCGATCTTC	CDWSSDVCSPIF
13	many	TRBV27	TRBD1	TRBJ2-1	TGTGCCAGCAGAATATACGGACAGGAAGAGCAGTTCTTC	CASRIYGQEEQFF